This record concerns one TCR beta chain sequence. The antigen is unknown. The data were obtained in a study of cytomegalovirus exposure and HLA in healthy donors. Findings and limits, study-wide: Association of a missense DCLRE1C variant with TCR beta V- and J-gene trimming was reported in a later analysis.

Trimming removed 3 bases at V and 4 bases at J, with 10 bases between. Germline assignment: CDR1 SGHRS and CDR2 YFSETQ. The CDR3 is made up of 14 amino acids. This PCR relied on a set of 60 Vbeta primers and 13 Jbeta primers. The table came from immunoSEQ multiplex PCR; TCRdb's copy has only in-frame clones and leaves some out. The profile shows about 82,000 clones, 84% of them singletons. The clonotype comes from a man between 65 and 85 years old in good health and CMV-seropositive. The sample was PBMCs. The chain has TRBV5-1 and TRBJ2-2; D gene ambiguous. CDR3 amino acids: CASSSGFFTGELFF. CDR3 bases: TGCGCCAGCAGCTCCGGGTTTTTCACCGGGGAGCTGTTTTTT.